This T cell receptor beta chain was recovered during a study of blood T cell repertoires in COVID-19. About the research overall: Material from acute and convalescent COVID-19 was sourced from the United States, Italy and Spain. From T cells, B-cell-depleted T cells, or PBMCs came the material, which was cDNA or gDNA.

This CDR3 spans 13 amino acids. Germline V gene lookup returns CDR1 LNHNV and CDR2 YYDKDF (reference sequence). V lost 0 bases, J lost 4 bases, and 7 bases lay in between. The protocol was immunoSEQ multiplex PCR, while the TCRdb copy is restricted to in-frame clones and leaves out a portion. This sample has 110,000 to 150,000 clones; approximately 88% occur once, and the top ten carry about 1.7%. The chain uses TRBV15 and TRBJ2-7; D is ambiguous. Sequencing was carried out using peripheral blood. The sequence derives from a woman in her fifties or sixties with acute or convalescent COVID-19. The CDR3 region has the DNA TGTGCCACCAGCAGAGATCAGGTATACGAGCAGTACTTC. Translation: CATSRDQVYEQYF.